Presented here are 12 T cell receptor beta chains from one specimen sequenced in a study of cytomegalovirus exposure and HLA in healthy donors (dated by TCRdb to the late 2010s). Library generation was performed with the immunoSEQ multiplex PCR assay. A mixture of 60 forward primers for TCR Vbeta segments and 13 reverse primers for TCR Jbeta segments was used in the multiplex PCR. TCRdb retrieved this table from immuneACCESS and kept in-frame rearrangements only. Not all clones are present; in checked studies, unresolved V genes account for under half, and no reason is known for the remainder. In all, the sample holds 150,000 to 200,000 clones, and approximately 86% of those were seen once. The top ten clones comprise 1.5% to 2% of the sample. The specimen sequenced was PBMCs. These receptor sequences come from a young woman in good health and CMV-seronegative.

The CDR3 DNA sequence: TGCGCCAGCAGCTTGGCCGGGACAGGGGTCATCCGCCCCCTTGAAGCTTTCTTT. This codes for CASSLAGTGVIRPLEAFF. The chain recombines TRBV5-1 with TRBJ1-1; 10 bases are shared with TRBD1. Trimming took 0 bases from V and 7 from J; bases not matched to a gene: 15. The CDR3 contains 18 residues. Germline V gene sequence: CDR1 SGHRS, CDR2 YFSETQ.

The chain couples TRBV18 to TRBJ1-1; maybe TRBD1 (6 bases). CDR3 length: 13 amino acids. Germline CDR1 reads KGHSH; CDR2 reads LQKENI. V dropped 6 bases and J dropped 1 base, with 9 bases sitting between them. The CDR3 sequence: CASSTDRNTEAFF. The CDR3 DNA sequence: TGTGCCAGCTCGACGGACAGGAACACTGAAGCTTTCTTT.

CDR3 bases: TGTGCCAGCAGCTTAGCGACTAGCGGGGGCACAGATACGCAGTATTTT. Its translation is CASSLATSGGTDTQYF. This rearrangement joins TRBV11-1 to TRBJ2-3; 11 bases map to TRBD2. V dropped 0 bases and J dropped 1; count of bases not matched to a gene: 0. The germline CDR1 and CDR2 sequences are SGHAT and FQDESV (reference sequence). The CDR3 loop spans 16 amino acids. Filled out from reference TRBV11-1 and TRBJ2-3, the complete variable domain reads EAEVAQSPRYKITEKSQAVAFWCDPISGHATLYWYRQILGQGPELLVQFQDESVVDDSQLPKDRFSAERLKGVDSTLKIQPAELGDSAMYLCASSLATSGGTDTQYFGPGTRLTVL.

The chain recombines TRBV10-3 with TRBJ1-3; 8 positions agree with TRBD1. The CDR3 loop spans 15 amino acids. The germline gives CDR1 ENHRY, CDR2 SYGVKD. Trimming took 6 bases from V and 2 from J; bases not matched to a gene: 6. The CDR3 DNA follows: TGTGCCATCAGCCCGAGGACAGGGACTGGAAACACCATATATTTT. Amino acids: CAISPRTGTGNTIYF.

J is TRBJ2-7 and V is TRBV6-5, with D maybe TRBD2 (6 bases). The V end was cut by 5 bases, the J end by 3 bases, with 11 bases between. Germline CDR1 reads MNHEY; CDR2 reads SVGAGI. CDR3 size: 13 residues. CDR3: CASSGGRLYEQYF. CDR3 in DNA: TGTGCCAGCAGTGGGGGGAGGCTCTACGAGCAGTACTTC.

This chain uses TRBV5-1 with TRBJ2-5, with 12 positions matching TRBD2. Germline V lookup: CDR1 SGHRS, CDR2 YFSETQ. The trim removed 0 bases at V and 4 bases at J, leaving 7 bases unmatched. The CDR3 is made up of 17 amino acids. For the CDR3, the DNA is TGCGCCAGCAGCTTGGGACTAGCGGGAGTCGGTGGAGAGACCCAGTACTTC. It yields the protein CASSLGLAGVGGETQYF.

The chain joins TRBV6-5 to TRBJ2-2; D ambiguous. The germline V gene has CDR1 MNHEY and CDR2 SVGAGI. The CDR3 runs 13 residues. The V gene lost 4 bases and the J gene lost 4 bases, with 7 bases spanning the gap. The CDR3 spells CASSSSFTGELFF. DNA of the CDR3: TGTGCCAGCAGTTCCAGTTTCACCGGGGAGCTGTTTTTT.

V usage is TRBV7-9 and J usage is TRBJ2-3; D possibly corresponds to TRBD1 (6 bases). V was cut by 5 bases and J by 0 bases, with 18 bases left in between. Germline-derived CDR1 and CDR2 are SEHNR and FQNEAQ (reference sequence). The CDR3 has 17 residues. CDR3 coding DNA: TGTGCCAGCAGCACCCGACCGGACAGCCCTAGCACAGATACGCAGTATTTT. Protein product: CASSTRPDSPSTDTQYF.

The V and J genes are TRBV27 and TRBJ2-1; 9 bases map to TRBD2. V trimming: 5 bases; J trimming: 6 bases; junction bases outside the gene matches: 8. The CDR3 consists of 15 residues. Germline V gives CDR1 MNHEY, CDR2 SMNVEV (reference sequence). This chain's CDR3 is CASSAGGGALNEQFF. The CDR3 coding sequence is TGTGCCAGCAGTGCCGGCGGGGGGGCCCTCAATGAGCAGTTCTTC.

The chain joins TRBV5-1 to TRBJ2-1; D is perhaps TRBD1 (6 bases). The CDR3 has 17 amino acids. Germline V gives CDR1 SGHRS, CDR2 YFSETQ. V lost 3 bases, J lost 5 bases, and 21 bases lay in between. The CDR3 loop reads CASSSTYRVGHDNEQFF. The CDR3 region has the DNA TGCGCCAGCAGCTCAACCTACAGGGTCGGCCACGACAATGAGCAGTTCTTC.

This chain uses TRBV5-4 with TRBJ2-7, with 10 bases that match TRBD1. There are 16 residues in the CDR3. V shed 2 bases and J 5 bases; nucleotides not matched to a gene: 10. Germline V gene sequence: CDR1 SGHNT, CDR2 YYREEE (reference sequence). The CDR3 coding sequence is TGTGCCAGCAGCTTTTCCGGGACAGGGGTTTACCACGAGCAGTACTTC. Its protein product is CASSFSGTGVYHEQYF.

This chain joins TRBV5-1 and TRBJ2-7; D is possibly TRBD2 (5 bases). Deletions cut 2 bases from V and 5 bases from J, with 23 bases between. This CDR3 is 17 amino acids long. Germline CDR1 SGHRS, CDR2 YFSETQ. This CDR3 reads CASSFGRLAGTGNEQYF. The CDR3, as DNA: TGCGCCAGCAGCTTTGGAAGGCTCGCTGGAACCGGGAACGAGCAGTACTTC.